This TCR beta chain was recorded in a study of shared clonotypes between healthy human individuals (dated by TCRdb to 2019 to 2021). For the study in its entirety: A couple of women and a few men aged 18 to 49 years were included in the cohort. For each donor, three plates each were used for CD4 naive and CD4 memory, two plates were used for CD8 naive, and one plate was used for CD8 memory. To estimate repertoire size and how much clonotype sharing occurs between individuals, the study deeply sequenced the blood TCR repertoires of five healthy adults. Different laboratories and diverse techniques were used to prepare libraries and sequence TCR repertoires, to increase sequencing depth and limit assay-specific biases. Leukapheresis yielded between about 0.85 and 9.5 billion PBMCs per donor. Overall study outcomes, separate from this receptor: Pairwise subsampling indicated that sequencing depth was expected to affect the degree of clonotype sharing among donors. Even with the large sequencing depth, rarefaction of the sorted-subset datasets indicated that sequencing was incomplete. Compared with non-shared clonotypes, the clonotypes found in all four sorted-subset donors had higher generation probabilities. The genetic and exposure-history diversity represented was limited by the small number of donors. Sharing across several donors was observed for around 5% of naive CD4, around 3.5% of naive CD8, 2% to 2.5% of memory CD4, and about 0.4% of memory CD8 clonotypes. Sampling was restricted to blood, and TCR repertoires in tissues likely differ from the TCR repertoires found in blood. Naive subsets generally had larger estimated clonotype richness than memory subsets did.

As encoded in the germline V gene, CDR1 is MNHEY while CDR2 is SVGAGI. From the cysteine through the phenylalanine, the CDR3 covers 16 amino acids. The DNA shown is the 48-base CDR3, in frame from base 1. From V the trimming removes 0 bases and from J it removes 2 bases, while the gene matches leave 5 bases of the junction unaccounted for. CD8 naive samples were CD45RO-negative cells positively selected for CCR7, giving a CD45RA+CCR7+ population that excluded TemRA cells. Donors were healthy HIV-negative adults with no recently reported acute infections or vaccinations. Every donor was a Caucasian adult living in Nashville, Tennessee, USA. Blood was obtained by leukapheresis, after which PBMCs were separated by Ficoll-Histopaque density gradient centrifugation and cryopreserved in liquid nitrogen vapor phase. Purity and quantity of every magnetically sorted T cell population were checked by analytical flow cytometry. Genomic DNA was isolated from every sorted fraction and measured by UV absorbance on a Nanodrop 2000c.

Note on this clone: Its antigen is currently not known. Base qualities are not at hand, and no much larger clone is one base apart.

Using the deep immunoSEQ assay, multiplex PCR amplified TCR CDR3 regions from genomic DNA. Genomic DNA extracted from each cell subset was distributed evenly over all wells of several immunoSEQ 96-well plates, and each plate served as one replicate. Each replicate PCR for sorted subsets received around 0.2 ug genomic DNA, equal to roughly 29,000 T cell genomes. Purified libraries were measured with a Qubit 3.0 fluorometer, size-checked on a Bioanalyzer 2100, and measured again with the KAPA Library Quantification kit. A separate single-read 150-cycle Illumina NextSeq 550 flow cell was used to sequence each immunoSEQ 96-well plate. As for how the authors treated the data: Because only junctional sequences without quality scores were contained in the immunoSEQ output, filtering matching that applied to full-length reads could not be performed. Sequences were annotated with PyIR, a Python wrapper for IgBLAST v1.9, using IMGT germline references to assign V/J genes and CDR3. Any read was removed if the V/J assignment was weak (E-value above 1e-6), the CDR3 was missing, or the read contained stop codons, out-of-frame junctions, or ambiguous translated residues. V3J clonotypes were defined as sequences sharing an identical inferred V gene, J gene, and CDR3 amino acid sequence. Percentage overlap between repertoires was computed as shared unique clonotypes divided by the size of the smaller repertoire. RTK rarefaction, the Chao1 estimator, and Recon v2.1 estimates of unobserved clonotypes were used to assess repertoire richness. Generation probabilities for all TCRbeta clonotypes obtained by the gDNA method from a handful of donors were computed using OLGA. Not all clones reach the TCRdb copy of this immuneACCESS table, which keeps in-frame sequences only. Checked studies attribute under half of the gap to unresolved V genes and leave the rest unexplained. Clone size and V and J calls were adopted from that table, with D and trimming inferred from the DNA. The sample contains some 2,000,000 clones, approximately 94% of them found a single time. The ten largest clones capture about 1.1% of the sample.

The sample taken for sequencing was naive CD8+ T cells sorted from blood. The cell subset or site label, read with the paper, signifies: CD45RA+CCR7+. The sequence links TRBV6-5 to TRBJ2-7; the junction holds 9 bases that match TRBD1. The receptor was derived from a man aged 18 to 35 in good health. The CDR3 corresponds to CASSYSVDRGTYEQYF. The bases read TGTGCCAGCAGTTACTCTGTGGACAGGGGTACCTACGAGCAGTACTTC.